This note documents a single T cell receptor beta chain sequence. The sample originates from a study of T cells after somatic rescue of genetic block. The CDR3 is 15 residues long. J lost 4 bases, V lost 2 bases, and 4 bases had no gene match. Per the germline V gene, CDR1 is MRHNA and CDR2 is SNTAGT. Generated by immunoSEQ multiplex PCR, the TCRdb table keeps only in-frame clones and is missing some. Among 85,000 to 100,000 clones listed, about 87% were seen once. Sequencing was performed on peripheral blood mononuclear cells (PBMCs). The rearrangement uses TRBV6-4 and TRBJ2-1; 8 bases fit TRBD2. The sequence was collected from a young woman. CDR3 nucleotide sequence: TGTGCCAGCAGTGACACGAGCGGGGGATACAATGAGCAGTTCTTC. The encoded protein is CASSDTSGGYNEQFF.